One and the same sample provided the 22 T cell receptor beta chains below, sequenced in a study of shared clonotypes between healthy human individuals. The naive CD8 subset, CD45RO-negative cells positively selected for CCR7, excluded terminally differentiated effector memory CD45RA+ cells. Sequencing was performed with immunoSEQ multiplex PCR; in TCRdb, only in-frame clones are kept and a portion is missing. The table records about 2 million clones, about 95% of them present only once. The sequenced material came from naive CD8+ T cells sorted from blood. The receptors were sampled from a man aged 18 to 30 in good health.

The chain joins TRBV15 to TRBJ1-1; D is possibly TRBD1 (6 bases). Germline values: CDR1 LNHNV, CDR2 YYDKDF (reference sequence). Trimming removed 0 bases from V and 3 bases from J, with 17 bases in between. CDR3 length: 17 residues. CDR3 sequence (DNA): TGTGCCACCAGCAGAGATGTGGGGGGCGAAGGGGACACTGAAGCTTTCTTT. Translation: CATSRDVGGEGDTEAFF. The full variable domain, rest sourced from reference TRBV15 and TRBJ1-1, is DAMVIQNPRYQVTQFGKPVTLSCSQTLNHNVMYWYQQKSSQAPKLLFHYYDKDFNNEADTPDNFQSRRPNTSFCFLDIRSPGLGDTAMYLCATSRDVGGEGDTEAFFGQGTRLTVV.

The genes are TRBV7-9 and TRBJ2-7; D is possibly TRBD1 (5 bases). Germline CDR1 reads SEHNR; CDR2 reads FQNEAQ (reference sequence). This CDR3 spans 15 amino acids. V was trimmed by 2 bases and J by 2 bases, leaving 13 bases between them. The CDR3 protein is CASSLLVQGAYEQYF. The CDR3 bases are TGTGCCAGCAGCTTATTGGTGCAGGGTGCCTACGAGCAGTACTTC.

This clone has just one count. At the DNA level, this CDR3 is encoded by other sequences in the same sample as well. The chain uses TRBV7-6 and TRBJ2-1, with TRBD2 as a possible D gene (6 bases). V gave up 1 base and J gave up 7 bases, with 8 bases separating them. CDR1 is SGHVS, CDR2 FNYEAQ, per germline. CDR3 length equals 13 residues. CDR3 sequence (DNA): TGTGCCAGCAGCTTAGGACTAGGTAATGAGCAGTTCTTC. Its protein product is CASSLGLGNEQFF.

The chain links TRBV5-6 to TRBJ2-1; 7 bases fit TRBD1. CDR3 size: 15 residues. Germline CDR1 reads SGHDT; CDR2 reads YYEEEE. Trimming cost V 0 bases and J 7 bases; bases outside gene matches: 7. CDR3 loop: CASSLAGQSVNEQFF. The CDR3 DNA reads as TGTGCCAGCAGCTTGGCGGGACAGTCTGTGAATGAGCAGTTCTTC. The variable domain in full, completed from reference TRBV5-6 and TRBJ2-1, reads DAGVTQSPTHLIKTRGQQVTLRCSPKSGHDTVSWYQQALGQGPQFIFQYYEEEERQRGNFPDRFSGHQFPNYSSELNVNALLLGDSALYLCASSLAGQSVNEQFFGPGTRLTVL.

With respect to this clone: Other DNA sequences within the sample encode an identical CDR3. V is TRBV5-4 and J is TRBJ2-3; 11 bases are a match to TRBD2. Germline trimming cut 4 bases from V and 4 bases from J; bases unmatched to any gene: 2. The CDR3 is made up of 14 amino acids. The germline gives CDR1 SGHNT, CDR2 YYREEE (reference sequence). The chain's CDR3 is CASSLSGGADTQYF. DNA of the CDR3: TGTGCCAGCAGCCTTAGCGGGGGGGCAGATACGCAGTATTTT.

This sequence joins TRBV6-1 and TRBJ2-3; D call uncertain. Germline CDR1 MNHNS, CDR2 SASEGT. V was trimmed by 3 bases and J by 9 bases, leaving 4 bases between them. The CDR3 consists of 10 residues. The CDR3 bases are TGTGCCAGCAGTGACGGAACGCAGTATTTT. Amino acids: CASSDGTQYF.

The rearrangement joins TRBV9 to TRBJ1-3, with unresolved D. Germline V gives CDR1 SGDLS, CDR2 YYNGEE. The CDR3 contains 13 residues. Trimming pared 6 bases from V and 3 bases from J, leaving 10 bases between. The CDR3 DNA sequence: TGTGCCAGCAAGCGAGAGGATGGAAACACCATATATTTT. It specifies CASKREDGNTIYF.

This clone was seen only once. J is TRBJ2-1 and V is TRBV6-5; 7 bases fit TRBD2. Unmatched junction bases numbered 5, after V lost 5 bases and J lost 10 bases. Germline CDR1 and CDR2: MNHEY and SVGAGI. CDR3 size: 12 residues. CDR3 sequence reads: CASSALGGEQFF. CDR3 DNA: TGTGCCAGCAGTGCCCTCGGGGGGGAGCAGTTCTTC.

The chain recombines TRBV2 with TRBJ2-7, with D possibly being TRBD1 (7 bases). Germline CDR1 and CDR2: SNHLY and FYNNEI. The V and J ends lost 0 bases and 2 bases respectively, with 14 bases between them. CDR3 length: 16 amino acids. The CDR3 is CASSEALQGGPYEQYF. CDR3 in DNA: TGTGCCAGCAGTGAAGCTCTGCAGGGGGGACCCTACGAGCAGTACTTC.

This rearrangement joins TRBV5-4 to TRBJ2-7; TRBD2 aligns across 11 bases. The CDR3 has 15 amino acids. The germline gives CDR1 SGHNT, CDR2 YYREEE (reference sequence). J lost 2 bases, V lost 3 bases, and 4 bases had no gene match. The CDR3 region is CASSSGLADTYEQYF. CDR3 in DNA: TGTGCCAGCAGCTCGGGACTAGCGGATACCTACGAGCAGTACTTC.

J is TRBJ2-1 and V is TRBV28, with TRBD2 identical over 7 bases. Germline assignment: CDR1 MDHEN and CDR2 SYDVKM. V gave up 2 bases and J gave up 4 bases; unmatched junction bases: 5. The CDR3 runs to 15 residues. Here the CDR3 DNA reads TGTGCCAGCAGTTTAACCGGGGGGAATTACAATGAGCAGTTCTTC. This sequence encodes CASSLTGGNYNEQFF.

The chain has TRBV5-1 and TRBJ2-7; maybe TRBD2 (6 bases). The germline V gene has CDR1 SGHRS and CDR2 YFSETQ. Trimming pared 0 bases from V and 7 bases from J, leaving 17 bases between. This CDR3 spans 15 amino acids. CDR3 sequence reads: CASSLGGTAAGEQYF. In DNA, the CDR3 is TGCGCCAGCAGCTTGGGCGGCACGGCTGCGGGGGAGCAGTACTTC.

The chain combines TRBV6-5 with TRBJ2-7, with 9 nucleotides matching TRBD2. The V gene's germline CDR1 is MNHEY and CDR2 SVGAGI. V was pared by 5 bases and J by 0 bases, with 2 bases of the junction left unmatched. CDR3 length: 14 residues. CDR3 sequence (DNA): TGTGCCAGCAGTCAGACTAGCGGCTCCTACGAGCAGTACTTC. Its protein product is CASSQTSGSYEQYF.

For this clone: Other nucleotide sequences from this sample produce the same CDR3. The genes are TRBV7-9 and TRBJ1-2; the match to TRBD1 covers 7 bases. Germline CDR1 reads SEHNR; CDR2 reads FQNEAQ (reference sequence). The CDR3 runs to 13 residues. Trimming cost V 0 bases and J 6 bases; bases outside gene matches: 1. The CDR3 coding sequence is TGTGCCAGCAGCTTAGCAGGGGGCGATGGCTACACCTTC. Encoded protein: CASSLAGGDGYTF.

The chain links TRBV27 to TRBJ2-2; weak D call: TRBD2 (5 bases). V lost 8 bases and J 7 bases, leaving 17 bases between the germline ends. The V gene's germline CDR1 is MNHEY and CDR2 SMNVEV (reference sequence). This CDR3 has 14 residues. The CDR3 DNA sequence: TGTGCCAGCGGGTGGGGAGCCTTCAACGGGGAGCTGTTTTTT. This translates into CASGWGAFNGELFF.

The chain has TRBV19 and TRBJ2-7; D is unresolved. Germline values: CDR1 LNHDA, CDR2 SQIVND (reference sequence). V lost 5 bases and J lost 0, with 11 bases in between. This CDR3 comprises 14 residues. The CDR3 region is CASSLTGNSYEQYF. The DNA of the CDR3 is TGTGCCAGTAGTTTAACGGGTAACTCCTACGAGCAGTACTTC.

The rearrangement links TRBV9 to TRBJ2-3; tentative D call: TRBD2 (7 bases). The germline CDR1 and CDR2 sequences are SGDLS and YYNGEE. The CDR3 is 14 residues long. The germline V and J ends were trimmed by 6 bases and 0 bases, with 11 bases remaining between them. CDR3 in DNA: TGTGCCAGCACCACGGGGGGCAGCACAGATACGCAGTATTTT. It yields the protein CASTTGGSTDTQYF. Based on the CDR3 plus reference TRBV9 and TRBJ2-3, the full variable domain is DSGVTQTPKHLITATGQRVTLRCSPRSGDLSVYWYQQSLDQGLQFLIQYYNGEERAKGNILERFSAQQFPDLHSELNLSSLELGDSALYFCASTTGGSTDTQYFGPGTRLTVL.

This rearrangement joins TRBV27 to TRBJ2-7; D is possibly TRBD1 (6 bases). The CDR3 consists of 16 residues. Looked up from germline, CDR1 is MNHEY and CDR2 is SMNVEV (reference sequence). V lost 5 bases, J lost 0 bases, and 17 bases lay in between. CDR3: CASSVSQGPSSYEQYF. CDR3 sequence (DNA): TGTGCCAGCAGTGTCTCACAGGGCCCGAGCTCCTACGAGCAGTACTTC.

The chain employs TRBV19 and TRBJ2-7, with D perhaps TRBD1 (5 bases). Deletions cut 10 bases from V and 3 bases from J, with 16 bases between. This CDR3 contains 13 residues. Germline V gives CDR1 LNHDA, CDR2 SQIVND (reference sequence). The CDR3 DNA reads as TGTGCCACCTCGAAGGGGCCAGACTACGAGCAGTACTTC. Encoded protein: CATSKGPDYEQYF.

The chain couples TRBV4-3 to TRBJ2-3, with 13 bases matching TRBD2. Germline values: CDR1 LGHNA, CDR2 YSLEER. J gave up 5 bases and V 1 base, and 6 bases lay outside the gene matches. The CDR3 totals 17 residues. CDR3 nucleotides: TGCGCCAGCAGCCAAGGGTTCGGACTAGCGGGAGAAGATACGCAGTATTTT. It codes for CASSQGFGLAGEDTQYF.

This chain uses TRBV19 with TRBJ2-2, with 10 bases matching TRBD1. This CDR3 is built from 17 residues. With V trimmed by 6 bases and J by 4 bases, 11 bases remained unmatched. Germline-derived CDR1 and CDR2 are LNHDA and SQIVND (reference sequence). The CDR3 reads CASRPFRDRGVTGELFF. The CDR3 DNA follows: TGTGCCAGTAGACCCTTCCGGGACAGGGGAGTCACCGGGGAGCTGTTTTTT.

V usage is TRBV4-3 and J usage is TRBJ1-1; unclear D gene. The CDR3 loop spans 16 amino acids. The germline V gene encodes CDR1 LGHNA and CDR2 YSLEER. V gave up 0 bases and J gave up 1 base, with 12 bases separating them. DNA of the CDR3: TGCGCCAGCAGCCAAGATGGGAGCGGGTGGAACACTGAAGCTTTCTTT. Encoded protein: CASSQDGSGWNTEAFF.